This T cell receptor (beta chain) is from a study of cytomegalovirus exposure and HLA in healthy donors (dated by TCRdb to the late 2010s). With respect to the entire study: A later analysis indicated that the 110 or so validation repertoires were generated on the platform also employed for the 700 or so repertoires of the first cohort. The study was designed to test whether signatures of past pathogen exposure could be identified by cataloging public T cell receptors. In addition to the first cohort of approximately 670 subjects, a separate validation cohort of under 150 different subjects was used. To predict cytomegalovirus infection status, the study brought together high-throughput TCR immunosequencing, statistical association of individual TCRs with disease status, and machine learning.

The CDR3 contains 16 residues, cysteine and phenylalanine counted. Of the read, only the CDR3 DNA is kept; its 48 bases are in frame from base 1. CDR1 and CDR2, looked up from the germline V gene, are MGHRA and YSYEKL. Trimming removed 1 base from V and 4 bases from J; the gene matches leave 6 bases unexplained. This clone was seen only once. The target of this receptor is not known. The input lacks base qualities; no much larger clone sits a single base away. Receptors were amplified or captured by the immunoSEQ multiplex PCR assay. Regarding the original processing steps: A statistical classification framework was built for diagnosing cytomegalovirus status from the catalog of TCR beta chain sequences. Entries here come from immuneACCESS through TCRdb and include only in-frame sequences with V and J called. Some clones fail to appear in such tables; in the studies checked, an unresolved V gene covers under half of the shortfall, and the cause of the remainder is unknown. Clone size and the V and J calls come from that table; the DNA yielded D and trimming. This sample lists roughly 120,000 clones; about 90% were detected once. Clones ranked in the top ten supply about 3.7% of the sample.

Overall results and qualifications from the work: Three of the identified cytomegalovirus-associated TCR beta chains were confirmed in vitro to be specific for cytomegalovirus antigens. Across donors, most TCR sequences were observed very rarely, whereas some public TCRs were present in many individuals. All 120 or so repertoires were used to score co-occurrence in the validation cohort in a later analysis, because that analysis had no HLA typing for the cohort. In a later analysis, TCRs clustered in the first cohort were found to also tend to co-occur in the 120 or so validation repertoires, with approximately 95% of cluster scores above 0. The authors suggested that the approach could potentially be generalized to other disease states and immunological phenotypes. A total of 150 or so TCR beta chains were listed by the study as associated with cytomegalovirus. Cytomegalovirus status was reported to be diagnosed by the classifier with high specificity and sensitivity in both the original and validation cohorts.

The donors belonged to the validation cohort of about 120 subjects, which was separate from the approximately 700-subject first cohort. The sample taken for sequencing was PBMCs. The sequence is built from TRBV4-1 and TRBJ2-3, with 9 bases in between that match TRBD2. The clonotype was recovered from a man younger than 45 in good health and CMV-seronegative. At the DNA level, the sequence is TGCGCCAGCAGCCAAGGAAATAGCGGGGGATCAGATACGCAGTATTTT. Its amino acids are CASSQGNSGGSDTQYF.